One and the same sample provided the 9 T cell receptor beta chains below, sequenced in a study of naive and memory T cell subsets. These receptors have no identified antigens. Both TRBC1 and TRBC2 were covered by a beta constant-region primer of two equimolar oligonucleotides. Ligated cDNA was amplified by four rounds of PCR with nested alpha and beta constant-region primers and SP2. TCRdb reanalysed the UMI-ligation and nested PCR reads using MiXCR and keeps one entry per CDR3 protein. This table has about 140,000 distinct CDR3 sequences, approximately 20% appearing once. General study points: A few larger clonotypes appeared in naive repertoires, especially CD8, possibly memory cells re-expressing CD45RA.

The sequenced sample consisted of naive CD8+ T cells from blood. Receptors originate from a human donor in good health.

There are a few counts of this clonotype. The chain couples TRBV6-5 to TRBJ2-2; no definite D call. The CDR3 extends over 13 amino acids. Germline V CDR1 and CDR2: MNHEY, SVGAGI. V shed 2 bases and J shed 3 bases, with 4 bases lying between them. CDR3 coding DNA: TGTGCCAGCAGTTACCTTGACACCGGGGAGCTGTTTTTT. Translating it yields CASSYLDTGELFF.

In this sample, this clonotype turned up a few times. This chain links TRBV20-1 with TRBJ2-3; D possibly corresponds to TRBD2 (7 bases). Germline V lookup: CDR1 DFQATT, CDR2 SNEGSKA (reference sequence). This CDR3 has 19 residues. Trimming stripped 1 base from V and 2 bases from J, with 25 bases between. CDR3 nucleotide sequence: TGCAGTGCTAGAGCGAGGGAGGGGGGAATCTCCGTGTCCACAGATACGCAGTATTTT. Translating it yields CSARAREGGISVSTDTQYF.

The chain employs TRBV16 and TRBJ1-5; 8 bases line up with TRBD1. The CDR3 has 15 amino acids. Trimming at V came to 0 bases and at J to 5 bases, leaving 3 bases not matched to a gene. Per germline, CDR1 KGHSY and CDR2 FQNENV. CDR3 sequence (DNA): TGTGCCAGCAGCCAATCACAGGGGGAGGATCAGCCCCAGCATTTT. Translating gives CASSQSQGEDQPQHF.

This clonotype appeared a few times. V usage is TRBV20-1 and J usage is TRBJ2-7; TRBD2 matches 8 bases. Trimming at V came to 0 bases and at J to 2 bases, leaving 3 bases not matched to a gene. The CDR3 is 14 amino acids. Germline V CDR1 and CDR2: DFQATT, SNEGSKA (reference sequence). The CDR3, as DNA: TGCAGTGCTAGAGATAGCGGGGCGGCCTACGAGCAGTACTTC. This encodes CSARDSGAAYEQYF.

The chain links TRBV3-1 to TRBJ1-5; D gene unclear. CDR1 LGHDT and CDR2 YNNKEL come from the germline V gene (reference sequence). V dropped 4 bases and J dropped 5 bases, with 12 bases sitting between them. The CDR3 sequence is 14 residues long. The CDR3 coding sequence is TGTGCCAGCAGCCGAAAAAGGACTCATCAGCCCCAGCATTTT. Its protein is CASSRKRTHQPQHF.

This clonotype showed up just a few times. The chain recombines TRBV9 with TRBJ2-7; D is perhaps TRBD1 or TRBD2 (5 bases each). Trimming cost V 2 bases and J 0 bases, with 12 bases left between them. Germline CDR1 is SGDLS and CDR2 is YYNGEE. This CDR3 has 15 residues. CDR3 nucleotide sequence: TGTGCCAGCAGCGTGGGGACGGAATCCTCCTACGAGCAGTACTTC. Residues: CASSVGTESSYEQYF. The full variable domain, rest sourced from reference TRBV9 and TRBJ2-7, is DSGVTQTPKHLITATGQRVTLRCSPRSGDLSVYWYQQSLDQGLQFLIQYYNGEERAKGNILERFSAQQFPDLHSELNLSSLELGDSALYFCASSVGTESSYEQYFGPGTRLTVT.

This chain uses TRBV7-2 with TRBJ2-7; 8 nucleotides line up with TRBD1. The germline CDR1 and CDR2 sequences are SGHTA and FQGNSA. The V segment lost 5 bases and the J segment 5 bases; nucleotides outside the gene matches: 5. The CDR3 extends over 13 amino acids. CDR3 nucleotide sequence: TGTGCCAGCAGCCTCGGACAGGGTGACGAGCAGTACTTC. Encoded protein: CASSLGQGDEQYF.

The rearrangement links TRBV10-3 to TRBJ2-1; D unclear. The CDR3 runs 14 residues. Germline-derived CDR1 and CDR2 are ENHRY and SYGVKD. Between the trimmed V and J ends, which lost 1 base and 7 bases, there was a span of 11 bases. CDR3 sequence: CAISEWNTDNEQFF. The CDR3 bases are TGTGCCATCAGTGAGTGGAACACCGATAATGAGCAGTTCTTC.

In its sample, this clonotype was seen many times. This chain connects TRBV2 to TRBJ1-2, with D possibly matching TRBD1 (5 bases). The V end lost 5 bases, the J end lost 5 bases, and 15 bases lay between the germline ends. The CDR3 is made up of 14 amino acids. The germline V gene encodes CDR1 SNHLY and CDR2 FYNNEI. The CDR3 DNA sequence: TGTGCCAGCAGTACCTACCAGACAGAGTATGGCTACACCTTC. It codes for CASSTYQTEYGYTF.